The source of this T cell receptor beta chain is a study of neurological immune-mediated disorders (dated by TCRdb to between 2019 and 2020). With regard to the full study: Among the roughly 34 multiple sclerosis patients, relapsing-remitting MS was present in some 31 and secondary progressive MS was present in 3. Peripheral blood TCR-beta repertoires from HTLV-I-associated myelopathy (HAM/TSP) patients, multiple sclerosis patients and healthy controls were compared by UMI-based sequencing. The cohort included some 70 subjects: approximately 14 with HAM/TSP, some 35 with multiple sclerosis, and around 20 healthy controls. Longitudinal samples, technical triplicates and paired sorted CD4+ and CD8+ T-cell subsets, alongside PBMC samples, were included among the approximately 100 TCR-beta libraries.

Here is what the overall study found, with its caveats: Expanded clones from different subjects shared no identical CDR3 amino acid sequences, which suggests that TCR-beta repertoires were private in all groups. TCR clonal expansion was greatest in HAM/TSP patients and smallest in MS patients, who ranked below even healthy controls. The MS cluster showed no association with clinical or MRI features, and the authors stated that larger cohorts are needed. In a phylogenetic analysis, the repertoires of 18 out of 34 MS patients fell into a single cluster of related CDR3 sequences, pointing to a possible signature at the repertoire level.

Details on this clonotype: The specificity of this receptor is unknown. Base qualities are missing; no much larger clone stands one base away.

cDNA was synthesized by template-switch 5'RACE using a primer with a 10-nucleotide random unique molecular identifier that tagged each TCR transcript. Each sequencing run produced over 170 million TCR-beta sequences covering 15-18 subjects. The RNeasy kit was used to extract total RNA. The KAPA Real-time Library Amplification kit was used to amplify TCR-beta VDJ regions with primers for the TCR constant region and the 5'RACE anchor. A first PCR added sample indexes and Illumina adaptors, and a second PCR then raised library yield. After Ampure bead purification, the roughly 650 bp TCR product was size-selected on a 2% E-gel SizeSelection system. Library quality was checked on a Bioanalyzer, concentration was measured with Qubit, and libraries were quantified with the Kapa Library Quantification kit before pooling. Libraries were sequenced paired-end 2 x 150 bp on an Illumina HiSeq 2500. To increase sequence diversity, about 23-30% phiX was spiked into each library pool. The paper's processing steps were these. The quality-filtered reads were processed with the UMI-based MiGEC pipeline, whose error correction step removed more than 80% of the raw TCR sequences. IMGT germline references were used for aligning VDJ genes, and each clonotype was defined as a unique CDR3 amino acid sequence together with its V-J genes. Clonal expansion, Shannon diversity and CDR3 relatedness were evaluated with VDJtools (CalcPairwiseDistances, ClusterSamples), while phylogenetic trees were built in CLCbio workbench. Clones with at least 8 unique UMIs were defined as expanded, with this threshold being based on coefficient-of-variation modelling across technical triplicates. TCRdb applied fastp at Q25 and MiXCR to the public reads, then kept only in-frame beta chains. Entries that share a CDR3 protein sequence are merged under the most common genes and DNA. The V and J calls follow TCRdb's processing rather than the paper's. This sample lists 50,000 or so distinct CDR3 sequences; 3% to 4% were detected once. Of the sample, roughly 6.6% is held by the ten largest clones.

For unsorted PBMC libraries, 2 million PBMCs were used after storage in RNAlater at -80 degrees C until RNA extraction. Multiple sclerosis patients were enrolled in a US clinical protocol evaluating disease progression by magnetic resonance imaging. PBMCs were separated from peripheral blood using Ficoll-Hypaque density gradient centrifugation and then cryopreserved in liquid nitrogen. The sample taken for sequencing was PBMCs. This TCR came from a woman aged 55-70 years with multiple sclerosis.

This receptor has the CDR3 CASSQSDAAAGNEQFF. Read as DNA, the sequence is TGTGCCAGCAGCCAGTCGGACGCCGCCGCGGGTAATGAGCAGTTCTTC. In this chain, TRBV4-2 is recombined with TRBJ2-1; the D region possibly corresponds to TRBD2 (5 bases align). There are 16 amino acids in the CDR3, from cysteine to phenylalanine inclusive. The only DNA kept is the CDR3, 48 bases in frame from the first base. In the germline V gene, CDR1 corresponds to LGHNA and CDR2 to YNFKEQ. V lost 3 bases and J lost 7 bases; the stretch between them is 19 bases long.